This T cell receptor (beta chain) was captured in a study of OX40 agonist ivuxolimab in advanced cancers. Deletions cut 5 bases from V and 8 bases from J, with 16 bases between. The CDR3 runs to 13 residues. The germline V gene encodes CDR1 SGHAT and CDR2 FQNNGV. The assay was immunoSEQ multiplex PCR, and TCRdb's table has in-frame clones only and misses some. The sample has more than 12,000 clones, around nine tenths seen once; the top ten hold 6.7%. V and J are TRBV11-2 and TRBJ2-7; D ambiguous. Sequenced material: CD4+ or CD8+ T cells sorted from blood, taken in a trial of the OX40 agonist ivuxolimab. The clonotype originates from an adult with an advanced solid tumor such as melanoma, head and neck, liver or kidney cancer. CDR3 DNA sequence: TGTGCCAGCAGCGCTCCCGTGGACGCCAAGCAGTACTTC. Its translation: CASSAPVDAKQYF.